These T cell receptor beta chains were read from a single sample in a study of T cells expressing NK-cell markers. TCRdb reprocessed the 5' RACE reads and stores each CDR3 protein as one record, lacking DNA. The sample includes 500,000 to 700,000 distinct CDR3 sequences. The sequencing input was blood T cells: a sorted CD56 or NKG2C T cell subset, CD4+ or CD8+ T cells, or bulk PBMC T cells (not recorded which). Receptors were obtained from a man aged 18-30 years in good health. CDR3s include the opening cysteine and the closing phenylalanine or tryptophan.

j_call | cdr3_length | v_call | cdr3_aa
TRBJ1-3 | 15 | TRBV12-3/TRBV12-4 | CASSFSAVSGNTIYF
TRBJ1-5 | 13 | TRBV27 | CASSLYQGQPQHF
TRBJ2-7 | 18 | TRBV28 | CASSYALKGGTSEGEQYF
TRBJ2-7 | 14 | TRBV4-3 | CASSQSSGSYEQYF
TRBJ2-5 | 22 | TRBV6-2/TRBV6-3 | CASSSLSVRQEFFPGGQETQYF
TRBJ2-2 | 17 | TRBV20-1 | CSARDAEKLQNTGELFF
TRBJ2-7 | 18 | TRBV11-2 | CASSLGISGKQRPYEQYF
TRBJ2-1 | 13 | TRBV5-6 | CASSWGGRREQFF
TRBJ2-3 | 16 | TRBV20-1 | CSANLAGGGSTDTQYF
TRBJ2-3 | 21 | TRBV11-1 | CASSQPPGLAGVVVGTDTQYF
TRBJ2-3 | 14 | TRBV29-1 | CSVVKTSGRDTQYF
TRBJ2-1 | 15 | TRBV7-9 | CASSLVTAANNEQFF
TRBJ2-3 | 21 | TRBV18 | CASSPTGQRPSSGASTDTQYF
TRBJ2-7 | 14 | TRBV7-2 | CASSLFTGFYEQYF
TRBJ2-7 | 14 | TRBV7-2 | CASSSRNLPYEQYF
TRBJ2-7 | 14 | TRBV28 | CASSPDRDSYEQYF
TRBJ2-1 | 15 | TRBV5-1 | CASSATSGSQDEQFF
TRBJ2-5 | 14 | TRBV7-9 | CASSLEEVGETQYF
TRBJ2-7 | 17 | TRBV7-2 | CASSLGLGGPLSYEQYF
TRBJ2-1 | 16 | TRBV5-6 | CASSLDSGSFYNEQFF
TRBJ2-7 | 16 | TRBV28 | CASNAGSASGGYEQYF
TRBJ1-5 | 14 | TRBV20-1 | CSASPQGPLVPQHF
TRBJ2-1 | 17 | TRBV12-3/TRBV12-4 | CASSLALGLAGSNEQFF
TRBJ1-1 | 16 | TRBV3-1 | CASSQYRVTADTEAFF
TRBJ2-2 | 18 | TRBV11-3 | CASSFLTSGRAGTGELFF
TRBJ1-4 | 13 | TRBV7-9 | CASSLESTGYLFF
TRBJ1-4 | 16 | TRBV29-1 | CSVEGLGQGKAEKLFF
TRBJ2-4 | 12 | TRBV2 | CASSSGQAIQYF
TRBJ2-7 | 13 | TRBV12-3/TRBV12-4 | CASSFGYSGEQYF
TRBJ1-1 | 14 | TRBV21-1 | CASSKETGNTEAFF
TRBJ1-2 | 14 | TRBV3-1 | CASSRARTGGGYTF
TRBJ2-1 | 15 | TRBV2 | CASSDPGSSVDEQFF
TRBJ2-3 | 15 | TRBV20-1 | CSARAPGQSTDTQYF
TRBJ1-2 | 15 | TRBV5-6 | CASNLPGRQGSGYTF
TRBJ1-4 | 11 | TRBV7-9 | CASERGEKLFF
TRBJ1-2 | 13 | TRBV5-1 | CASSPQKNYGYTF
TRBJ2-1 | 16 | TRBV7-9 | CASNGPSSQTYNEQFF
TRBJ2-6 | 16 | TRBV12-3/TRBV12-4 | CASRRGRASGANVLTF
TRBJ1-1 | 14 | TRBV29-1 | CSANLQGTNTEAFF
TRBJ2-4 | 14 | TRBV12-3/TRBV12-4 | CASSLGTGRNIQYF
TRBJ2-1 | 14 | TRBV10-1 | CASSETPQRNEQFF
TRBJ2-2 | 18 | TRBV29-1 | CSVIAAGLADRKAGELFF
TRBJ1-6 | 13 | TRBV5-1 | CASSWGLDSPLHF
TRBJ2-2 | 18 | TRBV7-3 | CASSAFVEEAGGPGELFF
TRBJ2-7 | 13 | TRBV12-3/TRBV12-4 | CASSLAGVSEQYF
TRBJ2-2 | 15 | TRBV5-1 | CASHRDRVTTGELFF
TRBJ2-1 | 18 | TRBV7-8 | CASSLYGSTGVSYNEQFF